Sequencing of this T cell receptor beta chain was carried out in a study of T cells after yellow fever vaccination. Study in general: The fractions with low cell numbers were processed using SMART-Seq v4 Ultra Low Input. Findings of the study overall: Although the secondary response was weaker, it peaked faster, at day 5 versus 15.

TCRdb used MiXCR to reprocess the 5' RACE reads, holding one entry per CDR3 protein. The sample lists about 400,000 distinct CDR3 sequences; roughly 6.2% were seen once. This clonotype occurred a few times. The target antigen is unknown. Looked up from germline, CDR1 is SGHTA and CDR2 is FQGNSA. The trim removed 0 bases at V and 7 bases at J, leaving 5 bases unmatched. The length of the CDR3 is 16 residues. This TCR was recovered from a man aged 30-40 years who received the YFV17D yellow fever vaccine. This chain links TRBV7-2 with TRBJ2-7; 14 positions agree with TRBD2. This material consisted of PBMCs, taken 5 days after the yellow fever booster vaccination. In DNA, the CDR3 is TGTGCCAGCAGCTTAGCCGGGACTAGCGGGAGTAGGGAGCAGTACTTC. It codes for CASSLAGTSGSREQYF.